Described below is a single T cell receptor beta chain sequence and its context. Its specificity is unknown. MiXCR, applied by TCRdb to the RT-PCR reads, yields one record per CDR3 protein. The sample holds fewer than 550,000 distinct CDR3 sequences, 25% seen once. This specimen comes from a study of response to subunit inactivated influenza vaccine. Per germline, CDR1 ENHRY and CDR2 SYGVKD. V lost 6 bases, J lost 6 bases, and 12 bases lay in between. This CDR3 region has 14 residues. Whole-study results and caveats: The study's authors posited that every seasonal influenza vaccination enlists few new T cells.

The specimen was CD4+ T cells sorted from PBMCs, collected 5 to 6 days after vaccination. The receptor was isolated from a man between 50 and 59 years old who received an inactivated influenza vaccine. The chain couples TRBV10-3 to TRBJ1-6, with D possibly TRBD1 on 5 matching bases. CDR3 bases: TGTGCCATCAGGGCTAGGGGCGGTAATTCACCCCTCCACTTT. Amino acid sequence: CAIRARGGNSPLHF.